The TCR beta chain under discussion was sequenced for a study of CD8+CD57+ T cells in acquired aplastic anemia (dated by TCRdb to 2016 to 2019). At the level of the whole study: DNA extracted from sorted CD4+ and CD8+ cells had a mean of roughly 3.3 ug, with a range of 0.2 to 27.4 ug. A CD8+CD57+ expansion meant a frequency higher than the mean frequency seen in healthy subjects.

Study-wide conclusions, independent of this receptor: Between patients and healthy controls, no significant difference in CD8+ Simpson's diversity was found (P=0.060). Around 28 CD8+ CDR3 sequences were found to be shared between patients and controls, but these sequences appeared to be highly expressed in patients and within the immunodominant clones of the patients.

In this sample, this clonotype turned up a few times. What this receptor recognizes is not known. No much larger clone exists at a distance of one base, and base qualities are not known. TCR beta VDJ combination and CDR3 sequence profiling used genomic DNA as the template. TCR repertoire sequencing was run on an Illumina HiSeq 2000. The source study handled its data this way. Repertoire assessment relied on Simpson's diversity index, CDR3 size and DJ length profiles, and TRBV/TRBJ rearrangement plots. The most abundant DNA sequence in the deep sequencing data was taken as the immunodominant clone. CDR3 amino acid sequences were screened for sharing across subjects and were compared with published repertoires and the VDJdb database. Using fastp at Q25 and MiXCR, TCRdb reprocessed the public reads and kept productive beta chains. One record per CDR3 amino acid sequence lists the most common genes and DNA. The V and J calls were not made by the authors but by TCRdb's processing. This sample lists 180,000 or so distinct CDR3 sequences; less than 65% were detected once. The leading ten clones occupy under 45% of the sample.

Trimming removed 0 bases from V and 5 bases from J, leaving 13 bases between the germline ends. Taken from cysteine to phenylalanine, the CDR3 has 14 residues. Solely the CDR3 DNA is kept, with 42 bases framed from the first base. The germline V gene encodes CDR1 SQVTM and CDR2 ANQGSEA. Flow cytometry had shown CD8+CD57+ cell expansion in the patients selected for sequencing. Every patient had severe acquired aplastic anemia, diagnosed using the International Study of Aplastic Anemia and Agranulocytosis and Camitta criteria. At the time blood was sampled, none of the patients had received any therapy. The study deep-sequenced TCR repertoires of sorted CD4+ and CD8+ blood T cells from severe aplastic anemia patients and healthy subjects. In the USA, patient enrollment took place under clinicaltrials.gov protocols 00001620, 01623167, 00001397, 00071045, 00081523 and 00961064. Ficoll-Paque density gradient centrifugation was used to isolate peripheral blood mononuclear cells. CD4+ and CD8+ T cells were sorted by FACS or magnetic beads before DNA extraction.

The sequence links TRBV29-1 to TRBJ2-5, with no D gene named confidently. The source material was sorted CD4+, CD8+, or CD8+CD57+ T cells (not recorded which) from PBMCs. The sequence came from a human donor with aplastic anemia. For the CDR3, the sequence is CSVEERAVGETQYF. The DNA is TGCAGCGTTGAAGAAAGGGCAGTAGGGGAGACCCAGTACTTC.